This T cell receptor (beta chain) was found in a study of shared clonotypes between healthy human individuals. General study points: Generally, naive subsets came out with larger estimated richness than memory subsets.

In regard to this clone: Its antigen is undetermined.

Researchers divided each subset's genomic DNA evenly across several immunoSEQ plates. DNA at approximately 200 ng, tens of thousands of T cell genomes, went into sorted-subset replicate PCRs. The protocol was immunoSEQ multiplex PCR, while the TCRdb copy is restricted to in-frame clones and leaves out a portion. The sample includes around 2,000,000 clones, roughly 94% of them seen just once. Per germline, CDR1 MGHRA and CDR2 YSYEKL. V was clipped by 6 bases and J by 1 base; unmatched bases: 5. CDR3 size: 14 residues. CD4+ cells underwent separation, giving CD45RA+ naive and CD45RA-negative memory subsets.

The chain joins TRBV4-1 to TRBJ1-2, with TRBD1 matching over 7 bases. The TCR was taken from a young man in good health. What was sequenced was naive CD4+ T cells sorted from blood. Subset denoted: CD45RA+ positively selected. The CDR3 DNA follows: TGCGCCAGCAGGCATCAGGGGGTTAACTATGGCTACACCTTC. It yields the protein CASRHQGVNYGYTF.